A single sample is the source of the 29 T cell receptor beta chains below, sequenced in a study of blood T cell repertoires in COVID-19. Profiling relied on immunoSEQ multiplex PCR, and the TCRdb table lists in-frame clones only, not all of them. The sample holds roughly 250,000 clones, roughly nine tenths seen once. Sequences were obtained from peripheral blood. These receptors originate from a woman in her 30s with COVID-19, enrolled during active disease.

The chain uses TRBV5-6 and TRBJ1-2, with 8 bases aligning to TRBD1. Germline trimming cut 4 bases from V and 8 bases from J; bases unmatched to any gene: 16. CDR1 SGHDT and CDR2 YYEEEE come from the germline V gene. The CDR3 extends over 16 amino acids. The CDR3 DNA reads as TGTGCCAGCAGCATCTCCGTGCGTGGGACAGGTCGAGGCTACACCTTC. Residues: CASSISVRGTGRGYTF.

The genes are TRBV5-6 and TRBJ1-2; maybe TRBD1 (5 bases). V lost 2 bases to trimming and J lost 4 bases, with 9 bases between them. The CDR3 spans 13 residues. Per germline, CDR1 SGHDT and CDR2 YYEEEE. CDR3 sequence (DNA): TGTGCCAGCAGCTTTATCAGGGTCTATGGCTACACCTTC. Translated: CASSFIRVYGYTF.

This CDR3 is CASSQASGKLHEQFF. CDR3 DNA: TGTGCCAGCAGCCAAGCCTCAGGGAAGTTACATGAGCAGTTCTTC. This chain joins TRBV3-1 (or the pseudogene TRBV3-2) and TRBJ2-1, with D possibly TRBD1 on 5 matching bases. V was pared by 1 base and J by 8 bases, with 15 bases between. CDR1 and CDR2 from the germline V gene are LGHDT and YNNKEL (reference sequence). The CDR3 runs to 15 residues.

The rearrangement joins TRBV28 to TRBJ2-7; TRBD1 agrees at 8 bases. Germline V gene lookup returns CDR1 MDHEN and CDR2 SYDVKM. This CDR3 region has 14 residues. V shed 5 bases, J shed 5 bases, and the junction held 8 bases outside the gene matches. CDR3 bases: TGTGCCAGCAGTCCAACGGACAGGGTCGACGAGCAGTACTTC. This sequence encodes CASSPTDRVDEQYF.

Worth noting for this clone: Other nucleotide sequences in the sample specify the same CDR3. The chain employs TRBV18 and TRBJ2-5; 7 bases are a match to TRBD2. V gave up 1 base and J gave up 1 base; unmatched junction bases: 0. CDR3 length equals 14 residues. Germline V gives CDR1 KGHSH, CDR2 LQKENI. The DNA for the CDR3 is TGTGCCAGCTCACCACGGGGGGGCCAAGAGACCCAGTACTTC. It codes for CASSPRGGQETQYF.

The V and J genes are TRBV3-1 (or the pseudogene TRBV3-2) and TRBJ2-2, with 8 bases that match TRBD2. Trimming removed 3 bases from V and 7 bases from J; junction bases left unmatched: 16. The CDR3 sequence is 18 residues long. Germline values: CDR1 LGHDT, CDR2 YNNKEL (reference sequence). CDR3 protein: CASSHRAGGTRFGGELFF. The DNA of the CDR3 is TGTGCCAGCAGCCATAGGGCCGGGGGGACTAGATTCGGCGGGGAGCTGTTTTTT.

The V gene is TRBV6-5, the J gene TRBJ2-5, with D possibly being TRBD1 (5 bases). This CDR3 is 13 amino acids long. Germline CDR1 is MNHEY and CDR2 is SVGAGI. Trimming took off 5 bases at V and 5 bases at J, with 12 bases between the two ends. For the CDR3, the DNA is TGTGCCAGCAGTCCAGGGTGGCGGGAGACCCAGTACTTC. Its protein is CASSPGWRETQYF.

The chain employs TRBV11-2 and TRBJ1-1; D unclear. V lost 0 bases and J lost 0, with 11 bases in between. Germline V lookup: CDR1 SGHAT, CDR2 FQNNGV. The CDR3 sequence is 16 residues long. CDR3 nucleotides: TGTGCCAGCAGCTTAGATTACGAGGGTCTGAACACTGAAGCTTTCTTT. It translates to CASSLDYEGLNTEAFF.

This chain links TRBV5-4 with TRBJ1-1; TRBD1 aligns across 7 bases. In germline, CDR1 is SGHNT, CDR2 YYREEE (reference sequence). The J segment lost 7 bases and the V segment lost 3 bases, leaving 9 bases of the junction unmatched. This CDR3 has 14 amino acids. The CDR3 region has the DNA TGTGCCAGCAGCTCCTCCGGGACAGTCTTTGAAGCTTTCTTT. Its protein is CASSSSGTVFEAFF. The full variable domain, rest sourced from reference TRBV5-4 and TRBJ1-1, is ETGVTQSPTHLIKTRGQQVTLRCSSQSGHNTVSWYQQALGQGPQFIFQYYREEENGRGNFPPRFSGLQFPNYSSELNVNALELDDSALYLCASSSSGTVFEAFFGQGTRLTVV.

The gene calls are TRBV6-5 and TRBJ1-2, with D possibly being TRBD1 (6 bases). CDR1 and CDR2 (germline): MNHEY, SVGAGI. The CDR3 runs 16 residues. Trimming pared 2 bases from V and 7 bases from J, leaving 20 bases between. This chain's CDR3 is CASSYHTTGGRAGYTF. The CDR3 nucleotides read TGTGCCAGCAGTTACCACACGACAGGAGGGAGGGCTGGCTACACCTTC.

CDR3 sequence (DNA): TGTGCCAGCAGCGCCCCCGGTGGGGCCGACCCTAACACCGGGGAGCTGTTTTTT. This encodes CASSAPGGADPNTGELFF. The rearrangement joins TRBV5-6 to TRBJ2-2, with D perhaps TRBD1 (5 bases). The V gene's germline CDR1 is SGHDT and CDR2 YYEEEE. The V end lost 4 bases, the J end lost 2 bases, and 21 bases lay between the germline ends. CDR3 length: 18 residues.

This chain joins TRBV4-1 and TRBJ2-1, with 8 positions matching TRBD1. Germline V gene lookup returns CDR1 MGHRA and CDR2 YSYEKL. With 3 bases clipped from V and 8 bases from J, the junction kept 9 bases outside the gene matches. The CDR3 is 15 amino acids. The CDR3 DNA follows: TGCGCCAGCAGCCAGGGACAGGCGGAGCTGGATGAGCAGTTCTTC. It yields the protein CASSQGQAELDEQFF.

This chain uses TRBV9 with TRBJ2-2, with no clear D. Trimming took 1 base from V and 7 from J, leaving 8 bases between them. The length of the CDR3 is 13 residues. Germline CDR1 is SGDLS and CDR2 is YYNGEE. CDR3 sequence reads: CASSVSFVGELFF. CDR3 DNA: TGTGCCAGCAGCGTATCCTTCGTCGGGGAGCTGTTTTTT. The full variable domain, in which reference TRBV9 and TRBJ2-2 provide the parts outside the CDR3, is DSGVTQTPKHLITATGQRVTLRCSPRSGDLSVYWYQQSLDQGLQFLIQYYNGEERAKGNILERFSAQQFPDLHSELNLSSLELGDSALYFCASSVSFVGELFFGEGSRLTVL.

The chain links TRBV28 to TRBJ2-3, with TRBD2 matching 8 bases. This CDR3 is 17 amino acids long. Unmatched junction bases numbered 15, after V lost 8 bases and J lost 2 bases. CDR1 and CDR2 (germline): MDHEN, SYDVKM. CDR3 DNA: TGTGCCAGCCCCCCGGGGGGGGGATGGGGACCCACAGATACGCAGTATTTT. This sequence encodes CASPPGGGWGPTDTQYF.

The V call is TRBV10-3, the J call TRBJ2-5; 8 nucleotides agree with TRBD1. The CDR3 extends over 13 amino acids. V dropped 4 bases and J dropped 4; count of bases not matched to a gene: 2. Germline values: CDR1 ENHRY, CDR2 SYGVKD. CDR3 nucleotide sequence: TGTGCCATCAGTGCAGGGGGCCGAGAGACCCAGTACTTC. Protein: CAISAGGRETQYF.

The rearrangement links TRBV19 to TRBJ2-5; TRBD1 might be the D (5 bases). CDR1 LNHDA and CDR2 SQIVND come from the germline V gene (reference sequence). V was clipped by 7 bases and J by 6 bases, with 18 bases between them. There are 14 residues in the CDR3. CDR3 amino acids: CASKRGQGFKTQYF. The CDR3, as DNA: TGTGCCAGTAAACGTGGCCAGGGCTTTAAGACCCAGTACTTC.

The chain couples TRBV3-1 (or the pseudogene TRBV3-2) to TRBJ2-2, with TRBD2 matching over 7 bases. Trimming cost V 4 bases and J 4 bases; bases outside gene matches: 6. CDR1 and CDR2 from the germline V gene are LGHDT and YNNKEL (reference sequence). The CDR3 spans 15 residues. The CDR3 spells CASSLHGGGTGELFF. CDR3 bases: TGTGCCAGCAGCCTCCATGGGGGGGGCACCGGGGAGCTGTTTTTT.

CDR3 in DNA: TGTGCCAGCAGCCAAGTTAACGGGGTCACAGATACGCAGTATTTT. Its translation is CASSQVNGVTDTQYF. The V call is TRBV3-1 (or the pseudogene TRBV3-2), the J call TRBJ2-3; D possibly corresponds to TRBD2 (5 bases). The germline V and J ends were trimmed by 1 base and 2 bases, with 10 bases remaining between them. Germline assignment: CDR1 LGHDT and CDR2 YNNKEL (reference sequence). This CDR3 region has 15 residues.

This chain uses TRBV5-1 with TRBJ2-5; 7 bases match TRBD2. The CDR3 contains 13 residues. V lost 9 bases to trimming and J lost 5 bases; unmatched junction nucleotides: 10. The germline CDR1 and CDR2 sequences are SGHRS and YFSETQ. The CDR3 here is CATSSDGRETQYF. The CDR3 DNA reads TGCGCCACCTCGTCGGACGGGAGGGAGACCCAGTACTTC. The whole variable domain, filled in from reference TRBV5-1 and TRBJ2-5, reads KAGVTQTPRYLIKTRGQQVTLSCSPISGHRSVSWYQQTPGQGLQFLFEYFSETQRNKGNFPGRFSGRQFSNSRSEMNVSTLELGDSALYLCATSSDGRETQYFGPGTRLLVL.

The chain combines TRBV29-1 with TRBJ2-7; 8 bases agree with TRBD2. V shed 4 bases, J shed 3 bases, and the junction held 11 bases outside the gene matches. The germline CDR1 and CDR2 sequences are SQVTM and ANQGSEA. The CDR3 consists of 15 residues. CDR3 loop: CSVVSPGGLVYEQYF. The CDR3 nucleotides are TGCAGCGTTGTGTCGCCGGGGGGACTAGTCTACGAGCAGTACTTC.

The chain carries TRBV29-1 and TRBJ2-2; TRBD2 might be the D (5 bases). CDR1 and CDR2 (germline): SQVTM, ANQGSEA. CDR3 length equals 13 residues. The ends were cut back, 5 bases at V and 6 bases at J, with 13 bases in the middle. In nucleotides, the CDR3 is TGCAGCGTTCGAACGACGGGATCCGGGGAGCTGTTTTTT. Translation gives CSVRTTGSGELFF.

The rearrangement links TRBV15 to TRBJ1-2, with D perhaps matching TRBD1 (5 bases). V was shortened by 5 bases and J by 2 bases, with 9 bases between the two germline ends. The CDR3 is 13 amino acids. The germline V gene has CDR1 LNHNV and CDR2 YYDKDF (reference sequence). The CDR3 bases are TGTGCCACCAGCTTCAGGGAAAACTATGGCTACACCTTC. Protein sequence: CATSFRENYGYTF. The full variable domain, completed using reference TRBV15 and TRBJ1-2, is DAMVIQNPRYQVTQFGKPVTLSCSQTLNHNVMYWYQQKSSQAPKLLFHYYDKDFNNEADTPDNFQSRRPNTSFCFLDIRSPGLGDTAMYLCATSFRENYGYTFGSGTRLTVV.

The chain recombines TRBV10-2 with TRBJ2-3, with 9 bases lining up with TRBD2. J gave up 4 bases and V 2 bases, and 7 bases lay outside the gene matches. CDR3 length equals 16 residues. Germline V gives CDR1 WSHSY, CDR2 SAAADI. The CDR3 DNA follows: TGCGCCAGCAGTGAGGGCGGGGGGGCCGTGGCAGATACGCAGTATTTT. It translates to CASSEGGGAVADTQYF.

The V call is TRBV25-1, the J call TRBJ2-3; TRBD2 matches 7 bases. Germline CDR1 and CDR2: MGHDK and SYGVNS. This CDR3 has 16 amino acids. With V trimmed by 1 base and J by 4 bases, 8 bases remained unmatched. In nucleotides, the CDR3 is TGTGCCAGCAGTGAATTTCTCGGGGAGGGAGCAGATACGCAGTATTTT. Its protein product is CASSEFLGEGADTQYF.

This rearrangement joins TRBV4-1 to TRBJ2-2; D possibly corresponds to TRBD1 (5 bases). Trimming took 1 base from V and 3 from J, leaving 18 bases between them. Looked up from germline, CDR1 is MGHRA and CDR2 is YSYEKL. CDR3 length equals 18 residues. CDR3: CASSQVKGQGRHTGELFF. The CDR3, as DNA: TGCGCCAGCAGCCAAGTAAAGGGGCAGGGAAGACACACCGGGGAGCTGTTTTTT.

This chain connects TRBV29-1 to TRBJ2-3, with TRBD2 matching over 10 bases. Per the germline V gene, CDR1 is SQVTM and CDR2 is ANQGSEA. V lost 6 bases to trimming and J lost 2 bases; unmatched junction nucleotides: 5. The CDR3 runs to 14 residues. CDR3 loop: CSVTGLADTDTQYF. The CDR3 DNA reads TGCAGCGTCACCGGACTAGCGGACACAGATACGCAGTATTTT.

This clone was recorded once. V usage is TRBV12-3 or TRBV12-4 and J usage is TRBJ1-1, with D unresolved. The V end lost 2 bases, the J end lost 4 bases, and 8 bases lay between the germline ends. This CDR3 comprises 13 residues. This CDR3 reads CASSLYEGTEAFF. The CDR3 region has the DNA TGTGCCAGCAGTTTATATGAGGGCACTGAAGCTTTCTTT.

This chain links TRBV29-1 with TRBJ2-5, with D possibly being TRBD2 (6 bases). CDR3 size: 15 residues. Per germline, CDR1 SQVTM and CDR2 ANQGSEA. Trimming removed 1 base at V and 2 bases at J, with 14 bases between. The CDR3 region has the DNA TGCAGCGTTGAAGGGCCGGGAGTCCCGCAAGAGACCCAGTACTTC. This encodes CSVEGPGVPQETQYF.

This chain uses TRBV5-1 with TRBJ1-3; 9 nucleotides agree with TRBD1. Looked up from germline, CDR1 is SGHRS and CDR2 is YFSETQ. The CDR3 loop spans 16 amino acids. Unmatched junction bases numbered 7, after V lost 2 bases and J lost 4 bases. The CDR3 DNA follows: TGCGCCAGCAGCTTAGGGACAGGGTATGCGGGAAACACCATATATTTT. It yields the protein CASSLGTGYAGNTIYF.